Here is one TCR beta chain with its context. The data were taken from a study of T cells in Graves' hyperthyroidism and ophthalmopathy. Across the study: Prior to any treatment, at the point of initial diagnosis, peripheral blood was collected.

The CDR3 regions of TCR beta were amplified from RNA transcripts. The HTBI primer set drove a first-round RT-PCR of the TCR CDR3. Via MiXCR, TCRdb re-called the multiplex PCR reads, giving one row per CDR3 protein. The sample includes about 590,000 distinct CDR3 sequences, over 12% of them seen just once. The germline V gene encodes CDR1 LNHNV and CDR2 YYDKDF (reference sequence). Trimming removed 5 bases at V and 2 bases at J, with 13 bases between. This CDR3 is built from 14 residues. The V gene is TRBV15, the J gene TRBJ2-7; D might be TRBD1 (6 bases). The sequence was obtained from a woman between 18 and 29 years old with Graves' ophthalmopathy. Sequenced: blood. The CDR3 protein is CATSPARGPYEQYF. In DNA, the CDR3 is TGTGCCACCAGCCCGGCCAGGGGACCCTACGAGCAGTACTTC.